Listed below are T cell receptor beta chains from one sample, sequenced in a study of blood T cells in healthy people across ages. TCRdb used MiXCR to reprocess the 5' RACE reads, holding one entry per CDR3 protein. The table lists over 1.5 million distinct CDR3 sequences, approximately 50% of them singletons. Sequencing was carried out using blood. These TCRs come from a woman aged 40-49 years in good health. Each CDR3 is given with its conserved first and last residue. A D gene is named only where the DNA matches it firmly. Clone size is stated in some rows and not others, as once, few, many or a class when expanded.

size,D,J,V,CDR3,DNA
.,TRBD2,TRBJ2-5,TRBV12-3/TRBV12-4,CASSDYRGGLETQYF,TGTGCCAGCAGTGATTATCGGGGGGGCCTAGAGACCCAGTACTTC
.,TRBD2,TRBJ2-7,TRBV7-8,CASSLGGSGAPSEQYF,TGTGCCAGCAGCTTAGGTGGTAGCGGGGCGCCGTCCGAGCAGTACTTC
once,TRBD2,TRBJ2-1,TRBV6-6,CASSYQSGLAGARKQFF,TGTGCCAGCAGTTACCAATCGGGACTAGCGGGGGCCCGGAAGCAGTTCTTC
.,TRBD2,TRBJ2-3,TRBV4-3,CASSLGLAGVGTNTQYF,TGCGCCAGCAGCTTGGGACTAGCGGGGGTGGGGACTAATACGCAGTATTTT
few,.,TRBJ2-5,TRBV6-6,CASTQRGSNQETQYF,TGTGCCAGCACCCAACGGGGGTCAAATCAAGAGACCCAGTACTTC
.,TRBD2,TRBJ2-3,TRBV5-1,CASRRRGGDTQYF,TGCGCCAGCCGCCGCCGGGGGGGAGATACGCAGTATTTT
.,.,TRBJ1-2,TRBV6-6,CASSEQDIGYGYTF,TGTGCCAGCAGCGAGCAAGACATCGGCTATGGCTACACCTTC
few,.,TRBJ2-1,TRBV5-5,CATGRGNVNEQFF,TGTGCCACCGGCCGAGGAAATGTGAATGAGCAGTTCTTC
.,TRBD1,TRBJ2-4,TRBV5-1,CASSNGWNSAGTGINIQYF,TGCGCCAGCAGCAATGGTTGGAACTCGGCGGGGACAGGGATTAACATTCAGTACTTC
.,TRBD1,TRBJ2-7,TRBV11-2,CASSSSWGQTYEQYF,TGTGCCAGCAGCTCCTCATGGGGACAGACCTACGAGCAGTACTTC
.,TRBD2,TRBJ2-3,TRBV6-2/TRBV6-3,CASSYGASGGAADTQYF,TGTGCCAGCAGTTACGGCGCTAGCGGGGGGGCGGCAGATACGCAGTATTTT
few,TRBD2,TRBJ2-3,TRBV20-1,CSASWSSGYTDTQYF,TGCAGTGCTAGCTGGTCTAGCGGCTACACAGATACGCAGTATTTT
.,.,TRBJ2-1,TRBV20-1,CVPETGYNEQFF,TGCGTACCGGAAACAGGGTACAATGAGCAGTTCTTC
.,TRBD1,TRBJ1-2,TRBV9,CASSAPTTGGYGYTF,TGTGCCAGCAGCGCTCCTACGACAGGGGGCTATGGCTACACCTTC
.,.,TRBJ2-1,TRBV7-7,CASSLATEREQFF,TGTGCTAGCAGCTTAGCGACCGAGCGGGAGCAGTTCTTC
.,TRBD1,TRBJ2-1,TRBV28,CASSHRLGQGPSYNEQFF,TGTGCCAGCAGTCATAGACTGGGACAGGGACCCTCCTACAATGAGCAGTTCTTC
.,.,TRBJ2-7,TRBV18,CASSLRDKEDEQYF,TGTGCCAGCTCGCTCCGGGACAAGGAGGACGAGCAGTACTTC
few,TRBD1,TRBJ1-2,TRBV12-3/TRBV12-4,CASDNPGQGVHGYTF,TGTGCCAGCGATAATCCGGGACAGGGAGTACATGGCTACACCTTC
.,.,TRBJ2-7,TRBV29-1,CSAYQDSEQYF,TGCAGCGCCTATCAGGACTCCGAGCAGTACTTC
few,.,TRBJ2-3,TRBV6-2/TRBV6-3,CASSQAGTTSTDTQYF,TGCGCCAGCAGCCAAGCGGGTACGACTAGCACAGATACGCAGTATTTT
.,.,TRBJ1-1,TRBV6-2/TRBV6-3,CASTEHNGHSQDTEAFF,TGTGCCAGCACCGAACACAACGGACATTCACAGGACACTGAAGCTTTCTTT
.,.,TRBJ2-3,TRBV24-1,CATSDRGPSDTQYF,TGTGCCACCAGTGACCGAGGACCGTCAGATACGCAGTATTTT
.,.,TRBJ2-1,TRBV20-1,CSAKRGTSTYEQFF,TGCAGTGCTAAACGGGGGACATCTACCTACGAGCAGTTCTTC
.,TRBD1,TRBJ2-6,TRBV29-1,CSVLDRGLSGANVLTF,TGCAGCGTTCTGGACAGGGGACTTTCTGGGGCCAACGTCCTGACTTTC
.,TRBD2,TRBJ2-1,TRBV27,CASKRGGSYNEQFF,TGTGCCAGCAAGCGGGGGGGCTCCTACAATGAGCAGTTCTTC
.,.,TRBJ2-3,TRBV6-6,CASSYRSGRSTDTQYF,TGTGCCAGCAGTTACCGATCGGGACGGAGCACAGATACGCAGTATTTT
.,TRBD2,TRBJ2-5,TRBV7-6,CASSFPRTSGAAVETQYF,TGTGCCAGCAGCTTCCCACGGACTAGCGGGGCTGCCGTAGAGACCCAGTACTTC
few,TRBD1,TRBJ2-7,TRBV5-6,CASSFYRGTTGPYEQYF,TGTGCCAGCAGCTTCTATCGAGGTACGACAGGGCCGTACGAGCAGTACTTC
once,.,TRBJ1-1,TRBV6-1,CASSEYGMNTEAFF,TGTGCCAGCAGTGAATATGGGATGAACACTGAAGCTTTCTTT
.,.,TRBJ1-2,TRBV4-1,CASSPRDMGPYGYTF,TGCGCCAGCAGCCCACGGGACATGGGGCCCTATGGCTACACCTTC
.,.,TRBJ2-5,TRBV24-1,CATSDPVQGTNQETQYF,TGTGCCACCAGTGACCCAGTACAGGGCACGAACCAAGAGACCCAGTACTTC
.,TRBD1,TRBJ2-3,TRBV5-1,CASSFTGTGYADTQYF,TGCGCCAGCAGCTTTACCGGGACAGGGTACGCAGATACGCAGTATTTT
.,TRBD1,TRBJ2-3,TRBV20-1,CSAGTGGEADTQYF,TGCAGTGCCGGGACAGGGGGCGAGGCAGATACGCAGTATTTT
few,TRBD2,TRBJ2-3,TRBV4-2,CASSPRTSATTDTQYF,TGTGCCAGCAGCCCACGGACTAGCGCAACCACAGATACGCAGTATTTT
.,TRBD2,TRBJ2-3,TRBV20-1,CSAPKLLARRPDTQYF,TGCAGTGCTCCAAAACTACTAGCGCGGCGACCAGATACGCAGTATTTT
.,TRBD1,TRBJ2-1,TRBV5-1,CASSWGDRRMYNEQFF,TGCGCCAGCAGCTGGGGGGACAGGAGAATGTACAATGAGCAGTTCTTC
.,.,TRBJ2-5,TRBV15,CATSRALGLQETQYF,TGTGCCACCAGCAGAGCCCTTGGTTTACAAGAGACCCAGTACTTC
few,.,TRBJ2-3,TRBV6-1,CASSRRDPRRSTDTQYF,TGTGCCAGCAGTCGACGGGACCCCAGACGTTCCACAGATACGCAGTATTTT
few,TRBD1,TRBJ1-5,TRBV3-1,CASSRGQGGGQPQHF,TGTGCCAGCAGCCGAGGACAGGGCGGGGGTCAGCCCCAGCATTTT